What follows are 20 T cell receptor beta chains derived from one specimen sequenced in a study of cytomegalovirus exposure and HLA in healthy donors (TCRdb year 2017). Libraries were made using the immunoSEQ multiplex PCR assay. A mixture of 60 forward primers for TCR Vbeta segments and 13 reverse primers for TCR Jbeta segments was used in the multiplex PCR. TCRdb provides this immuneACCESS table in a form limited to in-frame rearrangements. Some clones are lacking; in checked studies, under half of them reflect an unresolved V gene, and why the rest are absent is not known. The sample table records around 110,000 clones; under 85% of these occur just once. Of the sample, 1.6% falls within the top ten clones. Sequences were obtained from PBMCs. Every receptor here comes from a young woman in good health and CMV-seronegative.

The chain joins TRBV28 to TRBJ2-7, with D perhaps matching TRBD2 (6 bases). The germline V gene has CDR1 MDHEN and CDR2 SYDVKM. The CDR3 length is 13 residues. V gave up 6 bases and J gave up 4 bases, with 13 bases separating them. The CDR3 nucleotides read TGTGCCAGCAGACCAGGAGGGTTATACGAGCAGTACTTC. This codes for CASRPGGLYEQYF.

The V call is TRBV10-2, the J call TRBJ1-1; TRBD1 is a possible D gene (5 bases). Germline values: CDR1 WSHSY, CDR2 SAAADI. The V and J ends lost 8 bases and 2 bases respectively, with 21 bases between them. This CDR3 region has 16 residues. The CDR3 sequence is CASQGRGFGLNTEAFF. The CDR3 DNA sequence: TGCGCCAGCCAAGGGAGGGGTTTTGGTCTCAACACTGAAGCTTTCTTT.

The gene calls are TRBV28 and TRBJ1-3; the D is unclear. The germline gives CDR1 MDHEN, CDR2 SYDVKM. Between the trimmed V and J ends, which lost 2 bases and 2 bases, there was a span of 16 bases. There are 17 residues in the CDR3. CDR3 nucleotides: TGTGCCAGCAGTTTAAAGTTAGTATACTTTACTGGAAACACCATATATTTT. Translated, it gives CASSLKLVYFTGNTIYF.

The chain has TRBV25-1 and TRBJ2-1; the D gene is possibly TRBD2 (7 bases). CDR1 is MGHDK and CDR2 is SYGVNS in the germline V gene. V gave up 3 bases and J gave up 0 bases, with 15 bases separating them. The CDR3 has 17 residues. This CDR3 is CASSDPVGGASYNEQFF. The CDR3 DNA follows: TGTGCCAGCAGTGACCCGGTGGGGGGGGCCTCCTACAATGAGCAGTTCTTC.

This clone rates as medium-sized (0.01 to 0.1%). The gene calls are TRBV5-1 and TRBJ2-5; 7 bases map to TRBD1. Per the germline V gene, CDR1 is SGHRS and CDR2 is YFSETQ. V shed 2 bases, J shed 3 bases, and the junction held 1 base outside the gene matches. CDR3 length: 13 amino acids. CDR3 in DNA: TGCGCCAGCAGCTTCGGGACAGAAGAGACCCAGTACTTC. Amino acid sequence: CASSFGTEETQYF.

CDR3 DNA sequence: TGTGCCAGCAGCCAAGAACCAGCTAACTATGGCTACACCTTC. The encoded protein is CASSQEPANYGYTF. This sequence joins TRBV4-2 and TRBJ1-2; no clear D. Germline-derived CDR1 and CDR2 are LGHNA and YNFKEQ. The V end was cut by 0 bases, the J end by 0 bases, with 5 bases between. The CDR3 runs 14 residues.

The J gene is TRBJ2-5, the V gene TRBV7-9, with a weak D call TRBD2 (7 bases). The V end lost 5 bases, the J end lost 7 bases, and 23 bases lay between the germline ends. Per the germline V gene, CDR1 is SEHNR and CDR2 is FQNEAQ (reference sequence). The CDR3 extends over 16 amino acids. CDR3 residues: CASSPTPWGGAGTQYF. CDR3 in DNA: TGTGCCAGCAGCCCAACGCCATGGGGGGGGGCCGGGACCCAGTACTTC.

The rearrangement joins TRBV5-6 to TRBJ1-6, with D possibly matching TRBD1 (5 bases). Germline CDR1 reads SGHDT; CDR2 reads YYEEEE. V gave up 4 bases and J gave up 1 base, with 15 bases separating them. The CDR3 consists of 17 residues. The CDR3 coding sequence is TGTGCCAGCAGCCGAACAACCGGGGGTTCCTATAATTCACCCCTCCACTTT. Translating it yields CASSRTTGGSYNSPLHF.

This clone is a singleton in its sample. The chain has TRBV30 and TRBJ2-2, with 8 bases matching TRBD2. The ends lost 1 base at V and 1 base at J; junction bases unmatched: 2. This CDR3 has 15 residues. Germline CDR1 GTSNPN, CDR2 SVGIG (reference sequence). CDR3 in DNA: TGTGCCTGGAGTGGGCTAGCGGGGAACACCGGGGAGCTGTTTTTT. Protein: CAWSGLAGNTGELFF.

In this sample, this clone turned up a few times. This chain connects TRBV5-6 to TRBJ2-2; the match to TRBD1 covers 7 bases. The J segment lost 2 bases and the V segment lost 1 base, leaving 8 bases of the junction unmatched. This CDR3 is 17 amino acids long. CDR1 and CDR2 (germline): SGHDT, YYEEEE. CDR3 coding DNA: TGTGCCAGCAGCTTGTTTTTCGGGACAGTAAACACCGGGGAGCTGTTTTTT. It codes for CASSLFFGTVNTGELFF.

The chain couples TRBV19 to TRBJ1-2; D is uncertain. V lost 3 bases and J lost 4, with 12 bases in between. Germline lookup yields CDR1 LNHDA and CDR2 SQIVND (reference sequence). The CDR3 sequence is 14 residues long. CDR3 coding DNA: TGTGCCAGTAGTATTGTCTCCGCGGGCTATGGCTACACCTTC. It yields the protein CASSIVSAGYGYTF.

The chain couples TRBV30 to TRBJ2-3; a possible D gene is TRBD1 (5 bases). Germline V gene lookup returns CDR1 GTSNPN and CDR2 SVGIG (reference sequence). This CDR3 region has 13 residues. Trimming left V 3 bases short and J 12 bases short, with 19 bases between. CDR3 sequence: CAWRQGGVVAQYF. CDR3 coding DNA: TGTGCCTGGAGGCAGGGCGGTGTTGTAGCCCAGTATTTT.

V usage is TRBV7-9 and J usage is TRBJ2-7, with TRBD1 identical over 10 bases. Germline lookup yields CDR1 SEHNR and CDR2 FQNEAQ (reference sequence). V lost 5 bases to trimming and J lost 2 bases; unmatched junction nucleotides: 6. The CDR3 has 15 amino acids. CDR3 bases: TGTGCCAGCAGCACCCGGGACAGGGGAACCTACGAGCAGTACTTC. This gives the protein CASSTRDRGTYEQYF.

In its sample, this clone was seen a few times. In DNA form, the CDR3 reads TGCGCCAGTACAGGGGGTATCCCCTACGAGCAGTACTTC. Translated, it gives CASTGGIPYEQYF. This chain joins TRBV10-2 and TRBJ2-7; the match to TRBD1 covers 8 bases. J was trimmed by 2 bases and V by 9 bases; bases with no gene match: 6. Germline V gene lookup returns CDR1 WSHSY and CDR2 SAAADI. The CDR3 runs 13 residues.

This chain links TRBV28 with TRBJ1-2; TRBD1 might be the D (6 bases). In germline, CDR1 is MDHEN, CDR2 SYDVKM. The V gene lost 6 bases and the J gene lost 4 bases, with 18 bases spanning the gap. CDR3 size: 15 residues. CDR3 DNA: TGTGCCAGCAGACGCAACAGGGAACTATCCTATGGCTACACCTTC. Translation: CASRRNRELSYGYTF.

The chain combines TRBV27 with TRBJ1-2; 7 bases line up with TRBD1. Germline CDR1 reads MNHEY; CDR2 reads SMNVEV (reference sequence). The CDR3 is 14 residues long. V shed 5 bases, J shed 1 base, and the junction held 4 bases outside the gene matches. The CDR3 reads CASSINRGNYGYTF. The DNA for the CDR3 is TGTGCCAGCAGTATAAACAGGGGTAACTATGGCTACACCTTC.

The CDR3 nucleotides are TGTGCCAGCAGCTTAGAGGTCAGGGACACGAACGAGCAGTACTTC. Protein sequence: CASSLEVRDTNEQYF. V gene TRBV7-8 combines with J gene TRBJ2-7; a weak D match, TRBD1 (6 bases). Germline V gene lookup returns CDR1 SGHVS and CDR2 FQNEAQ. The CDR3 is 15 residues long. V was cut by 1 base and J by 5 bases, with 15 bases left in between. Drawing the rest from reference TRBV7-8 and TRBJ2-7, the complete variable domain is GAGVSQSPRYKVAKRGQDVALRCDPISGHVSLFWYQQALGQGPEFLTYFQNEAQLDKSGLPSDRFFAERPEGSVSTLKIQRTQQEDSAVYLCASSLEVRDTNEQYFGPGTRLTVT.

The chain employs TRBV28 and TRBJ1-5, with 9 bases identical to TRBD1. Germline assignment: CDR1 MDHEN and CDR2 SYDVKM. The CDR3 contains 11 residues. With V trimmed by 5 bases and J by 11 bases, 1 base remained unmatched. For the CDR3, the DNA is TGTGCCAGCAGTGACAGGGGGGCCCAGCATTTT. It codes for CASSDRGAQHF.

Of note for this clone: A read error may account for a junction end that differs from germline. The chain is built from TRBV6-5 and TRBJ1-4; D is unclear. Germline V lookup: CDR1 MNHEY, CDR2 SVGAGI. CDR3 length: 14 residues. CDR3 in amino acids: CANSWESTAEKLFF. CDR3 in DNA: TGTGCCAACAGTTGGGAGTCGACGGCAGAAAAACTGTTTTTT.

The V call is TRBV9, the J call TRBJ1-2; 7 nucleotides align to TRBD1. The CDR3 contains 14 residues. The V gene end was trimmed by 6 bases and the J gene end by 4 bases; junction bases not matched to a gene: 9. Germline values: CDR1 SGDLS, CDR2 YYNGEE. This CDR3 is CASTDRITVYGYTF. The CDR3 region has the DNA TGTGCCAGCACGGACAGGATAACCGTCTATGGCTACACCTTC.